This record covers a single T cell receptor (beta chain). The antigen is undetermined. Profiling relied on immunoSEQ multiplex PCR, and the TCRdb table lists in-frame clones only, not all of them. The table includes tens of thousands of clones, about 85% detected once. The data were obtained in a study of OX40 agonist ivuxolimab in advanced cancers. Patients with a history of autoimmune disease or on systemic immunosuppression were excluded. The study's findings and limits: No antigen was identified for the clonally expanded peripheral T cells.

The TCR comes from an adult with an advanced solid tumor such as melanoma, head and neck, liver or kidney cancer. Sample: CD4+ or CD8+ T cells sorted from blood, taken in a trial of the OX40 agonist ivuxolimab.

The CDR3 here is CASSKAETQYF. The DNA for the CDR3 is TGTGCCAGCAGCAAAGCAGAGACCCAGTACTTC. This chain links TRBV2 with TRBJ2-5; D call uncertain. The germline gives CDR1 SNHLY, CDR2 FYNNEI. V lost 6 bases and J 4 bases, leaving 6 bases between the germline ends. CDR3 length equals 11 residues. Full variable domain (missing parts from reference TRBV2 and TRBJ2-5): EPEVTQTPSHQVTQMGQEVILRCVPISNHLYFYWYRQILGQKVEFLVSFYNNEISEKSEIFDDQFSVERPDGSNFTLKIRSTKLEDSAMYFCASSKAETQYFGPGTRLLVL.